Given below is one T cell receptor (beta chain) in context. Its matching antigen is unknown. The data originate from a study of shared clonotypes between healthy human individuals. Study-wide results and limits: About 5.2% was the fraction of naive CD4 clonotypes found shared across a few donors. What limited the represented genetic and exposure-history diversity was the small number of donors. The rarefaction results pointed to incomplete sorted-subset sequencing despite large depth. Non-shared clonotypes showed lower generation probabilities than clonotypes common to all four donors.

Using immunoSEQ multiplex PCR, the repertoire was profiled, and TCRdb retains in-frame clones only, with some absent. The table lists over 850,000 clones, about 80% of them singletons. The sequencing input was memory CD4+ T cells from PBMCs. Described subset: CD45RA-negative fraction. This receptor was taken from a man aged 18 to 29 in good health. Some clones in this sample may be carry-over from other donors' samples.

CDR3 in DNA: TGTGCCAGCAGCGTAGCTAGACCGAGCTACGAGCAGTACTTC. Its translation: CASSVARPSYEQYF. The chain uses TRBV9 and TRBJ2-7; D is uncertain. CDR3 size: 14 residues. In germline, CDR1 is SGDLS, CDR2 YYNGEE. V lost 0 bases, J lost 3 bases, and 10 bases lay in between.